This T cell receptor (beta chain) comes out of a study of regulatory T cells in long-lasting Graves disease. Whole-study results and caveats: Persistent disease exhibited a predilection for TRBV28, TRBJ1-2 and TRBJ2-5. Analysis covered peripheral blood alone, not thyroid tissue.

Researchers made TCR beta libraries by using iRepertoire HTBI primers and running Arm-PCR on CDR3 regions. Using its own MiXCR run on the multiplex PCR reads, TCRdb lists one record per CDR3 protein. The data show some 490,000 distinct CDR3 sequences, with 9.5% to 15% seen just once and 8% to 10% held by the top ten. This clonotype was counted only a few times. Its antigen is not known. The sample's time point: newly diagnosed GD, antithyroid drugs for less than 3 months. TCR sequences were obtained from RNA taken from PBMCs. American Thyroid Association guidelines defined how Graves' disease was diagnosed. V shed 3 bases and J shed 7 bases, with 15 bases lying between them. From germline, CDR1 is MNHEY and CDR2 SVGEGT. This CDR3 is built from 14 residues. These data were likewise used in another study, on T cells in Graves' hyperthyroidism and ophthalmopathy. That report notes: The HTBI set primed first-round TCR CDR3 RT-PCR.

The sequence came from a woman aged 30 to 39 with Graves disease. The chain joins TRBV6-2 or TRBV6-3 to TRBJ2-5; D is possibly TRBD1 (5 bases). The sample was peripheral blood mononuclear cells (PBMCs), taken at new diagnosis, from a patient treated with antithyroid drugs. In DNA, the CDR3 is TGTGCCAGCAGTTATGAGCAGGGTGACGGGACCCAGTACTTC. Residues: CASSYEQGDGTQYF.